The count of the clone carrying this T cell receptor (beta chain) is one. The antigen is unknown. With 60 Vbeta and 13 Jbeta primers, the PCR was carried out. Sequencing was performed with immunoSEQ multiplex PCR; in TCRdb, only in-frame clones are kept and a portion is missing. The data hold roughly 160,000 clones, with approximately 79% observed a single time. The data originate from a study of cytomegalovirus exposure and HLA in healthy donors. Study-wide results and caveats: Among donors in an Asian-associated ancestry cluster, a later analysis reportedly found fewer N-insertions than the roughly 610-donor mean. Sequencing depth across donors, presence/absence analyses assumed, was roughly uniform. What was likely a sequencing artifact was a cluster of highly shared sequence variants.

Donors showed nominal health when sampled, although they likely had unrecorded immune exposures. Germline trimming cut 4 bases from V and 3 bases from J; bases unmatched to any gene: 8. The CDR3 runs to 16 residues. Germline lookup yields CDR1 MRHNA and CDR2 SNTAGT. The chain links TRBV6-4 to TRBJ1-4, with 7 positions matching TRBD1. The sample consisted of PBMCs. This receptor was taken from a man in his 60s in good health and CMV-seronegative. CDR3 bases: TGTGCCAGCAGTGCTCTTAGGGACAGCCCTAATGAAAAACTGTTTTTT. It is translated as CASSALRDSPNEKLFF.